These 26 T cell receptor beta chains came from one sample sequenced in a study of OX40 agonist ivuxolimab in advanced cancers. Sequenced by immunoSEQ multiplex PCR; TCRdb stores in-frame clones only, minus some. The data hold just under 65,000 clones, with approximately 90% observed a single time. The sample here was CD4+ or CD8+ T cells sorted from blood, taken in a trial of the OX40 agonist ivuxolimab. These receptors all come from an adult with an advanced solid tumor such as melanoma, head and neck, liver or kidney cancer.

The chain joins TRBV30 to TRBJ2-3, with 7 bases aligning to TRBD2. Looked up from germline, CDR1 is GTSNPN and CDR2 is SVGIG (reference sequence). This CDR3 contains 14 residues. Losses at the gene ends were 0 bases for V and 4 bases for J; bases not matched to a gene: 4. CDR3 protein: CAWSVGGRADTQYF. The CDR3, as DNA: TGTGCCTGGAGTGTTGGGGGGAGGGCAGATACGCAGTATTTT. Combining the CDR3 with reference TRBV30 and TRBJ2-3 gives the whole variable domain SQTIHQWPATLVQPVGSPLSLECTVEGTSNPNLYWYRQAAGRGLQLLFYSVGIGQISSEVPQNLSASRPQDRQFILSSKKLLLSDSGFYLCAWSVGGRADTQYFGPGTRLTVL.

The chain uses TRBV11-3 and TRBJ1-1; no reliable D call. The CDR3 consists of 14 residues. V was clipped by 1 base and J by 5 bases, with 11 bases between them. From germline, CDR1 is SGHNT and CDR2 YENEEA. CDR3 DNA sequence: TGTGCCAGCAGCTTAGGTGGGATAGGTACTGAAGCTTTCTTT. Protein: CASSLGGIGTEAFF.

The chain combines TRBV10-3 with TRBJ2-7; 7 bases align to TRBD1. The CDR3 has 14 residues. From germline, CDR1 is ENHRY and CDR2 SYGVKD. J was trimmed by 4 bases and V by 2 bases; bases with no gene match: 5. CDR3 nucleotides: TGTGCCATCAGTGAGGGACAGGCGGCATACGAGCAGTACTTC. The encoded protein is CAISEGQAAYEQYF.

The chain recombines TRBV25-1 with TRBJ2-3; 8 nucleotides line up with TRBD2. The trim removed 7 bases at V and 12 bases at J, leaving 27 bases unmatched. Germline V gene lookup returns CDR1 MGHDK and CDR2 SYGVNS. This CDR3 is 18 amino acids long. In nucleotides, the CDR3 is TGTGCCAGCATTTGGCTAGCGGGTGTCCTCTTACGCAGTGTAGAACAGTATTTT. This encodes CASIWLAGVLLRSVEQYF. The whole variable domain, remainder taken from reference TRBV25-1 and TRBJ2-3, is EADIYQTPRYLVIGTGKKITLECSQTMGHDKMYWYQQDPGMELHLIHYSYGVNSTEKGDLSSESTVSRIRTEHFPLTLESARPSHTSQYLCASIWLAGVLLRSVEQYFGPGTRLTVL.

The rearrangement uses TRBV27 and TRBJ1-1, with D perhaps TRBD1 (5 bases). Germline CDR1 MNHEY, CDR2 SMNVEV (reference sequence). The CDR3 covers 16 residues. The V end lost 2 bases, the J end lost 0 bases, and 13 bases lay between the germline ends. In nucleotides, the CDR3 is TGTGCCAGCAGTTTAGGGGGTTGGTACATGAACACTGAAGCTTTCTTT. This encodes CASSLGGWYMNTEAFF.

The gene calls are TRBV28 and TRBJ2-3, with unresolved D. Trimming pared 5 bases from V and 6 bases from J, leaving 18 bases between. Germline V gene sequence: CDR1 MDHEN, CDR2 SYDVKM. The CDR3 length is 15 residues. This chain's CDR3 is CASSPSGPRGDTQYF. In DNA, the CDR3 is TGTGCCAGCAGTCCTTCTGGACCCCGTGGGGATACGCAGTATTTT.

The chain carries TRBV5-5 and TRBJ2-1; TRBD1 agrees at 11 bases. CDR3 size: 15 residues. Per the germline V gene, CDR1 is SGHKS and CDR2 is YYEKEE (reference sequence). V lost 4 bases to trimming and J lost 3 bases; unmatched junction nucleotides: 3. CDR3 nucleotide sequence: TGTGCCAGCAGCGCGGGACAGGGGGGCTACAATGAGCAGTTCTTC. Its translation is CASSAGQGGYNEQFF.

The V and J genes are TRBV7-3 and TRBJ1-1; perhaps TRBD1 as D (6 bases). The CDR3 runs 20 residues. Germline-derived CDR1 and CDR2 are SGHTA and FQGTGA. Trimming stripped 5 bases from V and 1 base from J, with 29 bases between. The CDR3 region is CASSPRPWTDAKPWNTEAFF. CDR3 sequence (DNA): TGTGCCAGCAGCCCTCGCCCTTGGACAGACGCAAAACCTTGGAACACTGAAGCTTTCTTT.

Only a few counts were recorded for this clone. V usage is TRBV2 and J usage is TRBJ2-7; possibly TRBD1 for D (7 bases). CDR3 size: 14 residues. CDR1 is SNHLY and CDR2 is FYNNEI in the germline V gene. Trimming took off 2 bases at V and 6 bases at J, with 14 bases between the two ends. The CDR3 spells CASSESRQGGEQYF. CDR3 nucleotide sequence: TGTGCCAGCAGTGAATCCCGACAGGGAGGCGAGCAGTACTTC. Combining the CDR3 with reference TRBV2 and TRBJ2-7 gives the whole variable domain EPEVTQTPSHQVTQMGQEVILRCVPISNHLYFYWYRQILGQKVEFLVSFYNNEISEKSEIFDDQFSVERPDGSNFTLKIRSTKLEDSAMYFCASSESRQGGEQYFGPGTRLTVT.

The chain recombines TRBV27 with TRBJ1-2; D is perhaps TRBD1 (6 bases). This CDR3 has 14 amino acids. The V end lost 10 bases, the J end lost 0 bases, and 15 bases lay between the germline ends. CDR1 and CDR2 (germline): MNHEY, SMNVEV (reference sequence). The CDR3 sequence is CATKRTASNYGYTF. CDR3 in DNA: TGTGCCACCAAAAGGACAGCCTCTAACTATGGCTACACCTTC.

The rearrangement links TRBV30 to TRBJ2-3; D gene unclear. The length of the CDR3 is 13 residues. V lost 0 bases to trimming and J lost 2 bases, with 6 bases between them. The germline V gene encodes CDR1 GTSNPN and CDR2 SVGIG (reference sequence). The CDR3 sequence is CAWSVTFTDTQYF. In nucleotides, the CDR3 is TGTGCCTGGAGTGTAACTTTCACAGATACGCAGTATTTT.

V and J are TRBV19 and TRBJ2-6; TRBD2 aligns across 9 bases. V lost 5 bases, J lost 0 bases, and 5 bases stayed unmatched. This CDR3 comprises 17 residues. CDR1 and CDR2 (germline): LNHDA, SQIVND (reference sequence). The CDR3 nucleotides read TGTGCCAGTAGTCTGACTAGCGGCCGCTCTGGGGCCAACGTCCTGACTTTC. As protein: CASSLTSGRSGANVLTF.

About this clone: At one end the junction does not follow the germline gene, possibly because of a read error. Distinct nucleotide sequences in the sample also encode this CDR3. The CDR3 here is CASSSSGTANYNEQFF. The CDR3, as DNA: TGCGCCAGCAGCTCCTCCGGGACCGCGAACTACAATGAGCAGTTCTTC. V is TRBV11-3 and J is TRBJ2-1; D is tentatively TRBD1 or TRBD2 (5 bases each). Germline lookup yields CDR1 SGHNT and CDR2 YENEEA. The length of the CDR3 is 16 residues. Variable domain in full (rest from reference TRBV11-3 and TRBJ2-1): EAGVVQSPRYKIIEKKQPVAFWCNPISGHNTLYWYLQNLGQGPELLIRYENEEAVDDSQLPKDRFSAERLKGVDSTLKIQPAELGDSAVYLCASSSSGTANYNEQFFGPGTRLTVL.

V gene TRBV28 combines with J gene TRBJ1-5; tentatively, D is TRBD1 (6 bases). CDR1 and CDR2 from the germline V gene are MDHEN and SYDVKM. The CDR3 runs to 16 residues. The V gene lost 3 bases and the J gene lost 4 bases, with 16 bases spanning the gap. In DNA form, the CDR3 reads TGTGCCAGCAGTTTCCCCCCCAGGGGCAGAAATCAGCCCCAGCATTTT. Translated: CASSFPPRGRNQPQHF.

V is TRBV18 and J is TRBJ2-3, with a tentative D call TRBD2 (5 bases). Germline CDR1 KGHSH, CDR2 LQKENI. V shed 4 bases and J shed 0 bases, with 17 bases lying between them. This CDR3 has 17 residues. The chain's CDR3 is CASSRASGLLSTDTQYF. DNA of the CDR3: TGTGCCAGCTCACGCGCCTCCGGACTGCTCAGCACAGATACGCAGTATTTT.

This chain uses TRBV5-4 with TRBJ2-3; 10 nucleotides line up with TRBD2. The CDR3 runs 15 residues. Unmatched junction bases numbered 9, after V lost 5 bases and J lost 6 bases. Germline V lookup: CDR1 SGHNT, CDR2 YYREEE (reference sequence). CDR3 nucleotides: TGTGCCAGCAGATTACTAGCGGGACCCACGGATACGCAGTATTTT. It encodes CASRLLAGPTDTQYF.

V and J are TRBV5-4 and TRBJ2-5, with a possible D match to TRBD2 (7 bases). Trimming took 1 base from V and 2 from J, leaving 15 bases between them. There are 16 residues in the CDR3. The V gene's germline CDR1 is SGHNT and CDR2 YYREEE (reference sequence). Here the CDR3 reads CASSLRGGPQQETQYF. CDR3 in DNA: TGTGCCAGCAGCTTGAGGGGGGGTCCACAACAAGAGACCCAGTACTTC.

This chain connects TRBV27 to TRBJ2-1; D not certain. The CDR3 loop spans 15 amino acids. V was clipped by 3 bases and J by 0 bases, with 9 bases between them. The germline gives CDR1 MNHEY, CDR2 SMNVEV (reference sequence). CDR3 loop: CASSFQASSYNEQFF. CDR3 nucleotide sequence: TGTGCCAGCAGTTTTCAGGCGAGCTCCTACAATGAGCAGTTCTTC.

V gene TRBV5-4 combines with J gene TRBJ2-3; 7 bases map to TRBD2. Germline values: CDR1 SGHNT, CDR2 YYREEE (reference sequence). The CDR3 is 17 amino acids. The V and J ends lost 0 bases and 0 bases, in that order; junction bases with no gene match: 7. The CDR3 sequence: CASSLGLASTSTDTQYF. The CDR3 region has the DNA TGTGCCAGCAGCTTGGGACTAGCATCTACTAGCACAGATACGCAGTATTTT.

This chain uses TRBV6-1 with TRBJ2-7; D is uncertain. Germline CDR1 reads MNHNS; CDR2 reads SASEGT. V lost 2 bases and J 6 bases, leaving 17 bases between the germline ends. The CDR3 totals 15 residues. CDR3 sequence (DNA): TGTGCCAGCAGTGAACATGGGGATATAAGGGTCGAGCAGTACTTC. Its translation is CASSEHGDIRVEQYF.

The rearrangement links TRBV7-9 to TRBJ2-5; perhaps TRBD1 as D (5 bases). V lost 2 bases and J lost 2, with 6 bases in between. The CDR3 totals 13 residues. The germline gives CDR1 SEHNR, CDR2 FQNEAQ (reference sequence). CDR3 sequence reads: CASSLRQQETQYF. CDR3 in DNA: TGTGCCAGCAGCTTACGACAGCAAGAGACCCAGTACTTC.

The rearrangement joins TRBV4-1 to TRBJ2-7, with D hard to call. Per germline, CDR1 MGHRA and CDR2 YSYEKL. V shed 0 bases and J shed 7 bases, with 4 bases lying between them. There are 11 residues in the CDR3. CDR3 sequence (DNA): TGCGCCAGCAGCCAAGAAGGAGAGCAGTACTTC. This translates into CASSQEGEQYF.

The V call is TRBV5-5, the J call TRBJ2-1; D is perhaps TRBD1 or TRBD2 (5 bases each). With 3 bases removed from V and 2 bases from J, the gap between germline ends came to 18 bases. Looked up from germline, CDR1 is SGHKS and CDR2 is YYEKEE (reference sequence). There are 17 residues in the CDR3. In nucleotides, the CDR3 is TGTGCCAGCAGCTGGGGCATTCTAGCTCTCACCTACAATGAGCAGTTCTTC. As protein: CASSWGILALTYNEQFF.

The chain uses TRBV27 and TRBJ2-5; D gene unclear. The V end was cut by 4 bases, the J end by 5 bases, with 17 bases between. The CDR3 spans 15 residues. The germline V gene has CDR1 MNHEY and CDR2 SMNVEV (reference sequence). The CDR3 sequence: CASSSNTHGFETQYF. In DNA, the CDR3 is TGTGCCAGCAGTTCAAATACCCATGGGTTCGAGACCCAGTACTTC.

The CDR3 DNA follows: TGCGCCAGCAGTGCCCCAGAAAATAATTCACCCCTCCACTTT. This translates into CASSAPENNSPLHF. The rearrangement links TRBV10-2 to TRBJ1-6; no clear D. Looked up from germline, CDR1 is WSHSY and CDR2 is SAAADI. V was clipped by 4 bases and J by 5 bases, with 9 bases between them. This CDR3 comprises 14 residues.

Within the sample, this clone is medium-sized. This rearrangement joins TRBV5-1 to TRBJ1-2, with D maybe TRBD1 (5 bases). V dropped 5 bases and J dropped 7 bases, with 21 bases sitting between them. The germline V gene has CDR1 SGHRS and CDR2 YFSETQ. This CDR3 spans 15 amino acids. The CDR3 reads CASSGDIGVVRGYTF. The CDR3 DNA reads as TGCGCCAGCAGTGGCGATATAGGGGTCGTCCGTGGCTACACCTTC.